This T cell receptor beta chain was recorded in a study of cytomegalovirus exposure and HLA in healthy donors. Germline values: CDR1 LGHNT, CDR2 FRNRAP. The CDR3 covers 16 residues. V lost 5 bases and J lost 1; bases outside the gene matches: 5. Primers for the PCR totalled 60 Vbeta and 13 Jbeta. TCRdb keeps only in-frame clones here, not all; method: immunoSEQ multiplex PCR. The sample holds roughly 100,000 clones, around 75% seen once. A remark on this clone: Its target is not known.

Study-wide points: Earlier results showed most TCR beta V segments being productive about 87% or about 30% of the time.

This TCR was sampled from a man younger than 40 in good health and CMV-seronegative. What was sequenced was PBMCs. This rearrangement joins TRBV12-5 to TRBJ1-3; 10 bases agree with TRBD1. The CDR3 DNA follows: TGTGCTAGTGGTCCGGGACAGGGGAATTCTGGAAACACCATATATTTT. Translating it yields CASGPGQGNSGNTIYF.